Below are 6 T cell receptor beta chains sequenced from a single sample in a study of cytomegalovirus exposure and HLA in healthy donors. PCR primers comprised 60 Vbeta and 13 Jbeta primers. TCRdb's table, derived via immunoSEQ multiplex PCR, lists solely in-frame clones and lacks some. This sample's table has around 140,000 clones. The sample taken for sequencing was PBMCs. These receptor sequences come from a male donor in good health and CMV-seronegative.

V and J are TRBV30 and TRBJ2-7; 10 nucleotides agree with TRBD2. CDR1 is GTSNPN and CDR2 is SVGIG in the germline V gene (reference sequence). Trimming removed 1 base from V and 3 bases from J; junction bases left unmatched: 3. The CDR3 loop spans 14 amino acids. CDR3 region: CAWSGSGRDYEQYF. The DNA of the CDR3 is TGTGCCTGGAGTGGGAGCGGGAGGGACTACGAGCAGTACTTC.

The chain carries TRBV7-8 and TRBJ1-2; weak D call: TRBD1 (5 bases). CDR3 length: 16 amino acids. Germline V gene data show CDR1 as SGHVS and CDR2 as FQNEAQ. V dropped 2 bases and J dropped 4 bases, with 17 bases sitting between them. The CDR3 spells CASSLLRQPESYGYTF. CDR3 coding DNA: TGTGCCAGCAGCTTATTAAGACAGCCGGAATCCTATGGCTACACCTTC.

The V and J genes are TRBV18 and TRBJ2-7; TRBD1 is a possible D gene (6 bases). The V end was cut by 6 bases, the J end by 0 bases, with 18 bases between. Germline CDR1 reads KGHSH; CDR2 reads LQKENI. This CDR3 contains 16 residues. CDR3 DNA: TGTGCCAGCTCTTCCCAATCGACAGGCCGCTCCTACGAGCAGTACTTC. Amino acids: CASSSQSTGRSYEQYF.

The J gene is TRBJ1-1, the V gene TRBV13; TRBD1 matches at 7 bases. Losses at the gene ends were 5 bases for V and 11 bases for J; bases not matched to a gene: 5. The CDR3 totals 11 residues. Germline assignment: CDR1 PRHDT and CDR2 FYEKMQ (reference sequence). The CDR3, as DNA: TGTGCCAGCAGCGGACAGGAGGGGGCTTTCTTT. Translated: CASSGQEGAFF.

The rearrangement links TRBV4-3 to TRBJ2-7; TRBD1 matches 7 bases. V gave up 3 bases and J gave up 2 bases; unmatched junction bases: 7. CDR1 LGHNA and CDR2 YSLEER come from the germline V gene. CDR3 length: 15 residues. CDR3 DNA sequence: TGCGCCAGCAGCCACCAACGGGACAGAACCTACGAGCAGTACTTC. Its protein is CASSHQRDRTYEQYF.

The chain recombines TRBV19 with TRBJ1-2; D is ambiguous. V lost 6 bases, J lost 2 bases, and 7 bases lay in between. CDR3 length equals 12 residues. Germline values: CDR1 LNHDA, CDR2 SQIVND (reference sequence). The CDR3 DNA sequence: TGTGCCAGTAGGTCACTAAACTATGGCTACACCTTC. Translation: CASRSLNYGYTF.